This TCR beta chain was sequenced during a study of PD-1 blockade in mismatch repair-deficient tumors (dated by TCRdb to 2016 to 2017). Concerning the study at large: Between late 2013 and 2016, the trial enrolled approximately 90 consecutive patients with approximately 13 types of mismatch repair-deficient cancer, all of whom had received prior treatment and were progressing. Tumor-associated T cell clones in the peripheral blood of patients responding to PD-1 blockade were tracked using deep sequencing of TCR CDR3 regions.

Broad study findings and their caveats: Clones residing in the tumor, which were often undetectable in blood before treatment, expanded quickly after pembrolizumab and then contracted, generally before radiologic responses.

Mismatch repair deficiency was established in every enrolled patient by polymerase chain reaction or immunohistochemistry. A few patients who responded to pembrolizumab therapy underwent TCR sequencing. In the phase II trial, pembrolizumab PD-1 blockade was tested prospectively in advanced mismatch repair-deficient cancers, no matter which tissue of origin the cancers came from. Peripheral blood T cell samples were gathered serially, both before PD-1 blockade started and at multiple time points afterward. The timing of each blood sample was reported as weeks after the first dose of pembrolizumab. As regards this clone: The specificity of this receptor is unknown. The record has no base qualities; no much larger clone is one base away.

The CDR1 and CDR2 encoded by the germline V gene are SGHRS and YFSETQ. Trimming accounts for 0 bases at V and 5 bases at J, while the number of junction bases matched to no gene is 5. The CDR3 holds 15 amino acids from the cysteine to the phenylalanine. Only the CDR3 DNA is retained, 45 bases long and in frame from the first base. The library was obtained by the immunoSEQ multiplex PCR assay. Not all clones reach the TCRdb copy of this immuneACCESS table, which keeps in-frame sequences only. Checked studies attribute under half of the gap to unresolved V genes and leave the rest unexplained. The sample table contains roughly 120,000 clones; only one count was recorded for about 88% of them. In total, the top ten clones hold 12% of the sample.

The receptor comes from an adult with mismatch repair-deficient cancer. The sequence joins TRBV5-1 to TRBJ2-3; the central 8 bases match TRBD2. The material was peripheral blood, obtained 72 weeks after starting pembrolizumab. The nucleotides read TGCGCCAGCAGCTTGGCCAGCGGGGGTCAAGATACGCAGTATTTT. Its protein reads: CASSLASGGQDTQYF.